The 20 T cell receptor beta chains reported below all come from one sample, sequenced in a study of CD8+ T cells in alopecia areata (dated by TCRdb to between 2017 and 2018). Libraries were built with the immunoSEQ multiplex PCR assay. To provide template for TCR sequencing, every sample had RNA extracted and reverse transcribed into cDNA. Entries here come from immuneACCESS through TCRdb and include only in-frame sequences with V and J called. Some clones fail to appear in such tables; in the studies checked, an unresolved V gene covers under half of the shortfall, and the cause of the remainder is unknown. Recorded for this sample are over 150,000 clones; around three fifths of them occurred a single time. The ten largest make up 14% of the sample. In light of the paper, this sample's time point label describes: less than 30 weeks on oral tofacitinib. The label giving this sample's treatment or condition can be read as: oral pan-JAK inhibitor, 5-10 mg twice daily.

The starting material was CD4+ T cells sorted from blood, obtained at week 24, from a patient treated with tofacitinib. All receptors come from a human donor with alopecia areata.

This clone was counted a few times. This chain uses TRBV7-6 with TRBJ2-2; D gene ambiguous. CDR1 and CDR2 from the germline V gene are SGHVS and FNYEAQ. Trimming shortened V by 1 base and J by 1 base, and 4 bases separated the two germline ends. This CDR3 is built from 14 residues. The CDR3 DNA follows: TGTGCCAGCAGCTTAGGGATGAACACCGGGGAGCTGTTTTTT. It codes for CASSLGMNTGELFF.

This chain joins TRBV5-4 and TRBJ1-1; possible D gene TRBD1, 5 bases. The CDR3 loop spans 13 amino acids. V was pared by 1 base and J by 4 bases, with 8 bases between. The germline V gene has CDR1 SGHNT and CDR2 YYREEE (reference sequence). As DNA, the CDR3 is TGTGCCAGCAGCTTGCGGGGGGGCACTGAAGCTTTCTTT. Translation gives CASSLRGGTEAFF.

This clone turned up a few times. The CDR3 region is CASSEPRTAVYSPLHF. The CDR3 bases are TGTGCCAGTAGCGAGCCGAGGACAGCCGTTTATTCACCCCTCCACTTT. The chain employs TRBV19 and TRBJ1-6; weak D call: TRBD1 (6 bases). The CDR3 totals 16 residues. Trimming pared 6 bases from V and 8 bases from J, leaving 20 bases between. From germline, CDR1 is LNHDA and CDR2 SQIVND (reference sequence).

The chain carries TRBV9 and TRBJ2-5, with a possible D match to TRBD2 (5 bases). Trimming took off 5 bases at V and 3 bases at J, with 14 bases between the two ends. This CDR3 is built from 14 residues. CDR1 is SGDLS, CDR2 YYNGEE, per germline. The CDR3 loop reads CASRTTGNEETQYF. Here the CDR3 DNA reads TGTGCCAGCAGGACAACCGGGAATGAAGAGACCCAGTACTTC.

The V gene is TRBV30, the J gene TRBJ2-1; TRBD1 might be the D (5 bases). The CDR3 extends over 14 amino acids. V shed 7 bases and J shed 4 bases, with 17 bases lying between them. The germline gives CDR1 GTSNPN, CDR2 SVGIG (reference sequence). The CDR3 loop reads CAYQTGQLYNEQFF. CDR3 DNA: TGTGCCTACCAAACCGGACAACTGTACAATGAGCAGTTCTTC.

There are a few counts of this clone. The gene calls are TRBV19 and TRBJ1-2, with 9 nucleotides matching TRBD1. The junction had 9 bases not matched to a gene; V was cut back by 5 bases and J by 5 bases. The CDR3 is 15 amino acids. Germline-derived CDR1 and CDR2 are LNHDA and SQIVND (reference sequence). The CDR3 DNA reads TGTGCCAGTAGTCCAACCGGGACAGGGCTATATGGCTACACCTTC. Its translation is CASSPTGTGLYGYTF.

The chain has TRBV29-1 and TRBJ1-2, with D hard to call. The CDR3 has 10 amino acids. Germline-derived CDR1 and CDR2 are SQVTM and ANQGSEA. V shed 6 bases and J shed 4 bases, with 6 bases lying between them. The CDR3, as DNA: TGCAGCGTCACGGGCTATGGCTACACCTTC. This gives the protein CSVTGYGYTF.

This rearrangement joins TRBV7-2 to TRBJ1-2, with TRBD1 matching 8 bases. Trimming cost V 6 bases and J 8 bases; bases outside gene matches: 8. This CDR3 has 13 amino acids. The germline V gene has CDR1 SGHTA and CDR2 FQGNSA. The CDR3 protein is CASSLQGAQGYTF. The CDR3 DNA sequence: TGTGCCAGCAGTCTCCAGGGGGCTCAAGGCTACACCTTC.

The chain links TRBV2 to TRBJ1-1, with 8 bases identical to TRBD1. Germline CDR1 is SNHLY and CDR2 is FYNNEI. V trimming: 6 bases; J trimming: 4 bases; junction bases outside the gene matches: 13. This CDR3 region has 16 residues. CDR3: CASRVRTGNIGTEAFF. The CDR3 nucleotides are TGTGCCAGCAGGGTACGGACAGGGAATATAGGCACTGAAGCTTTCTTT.

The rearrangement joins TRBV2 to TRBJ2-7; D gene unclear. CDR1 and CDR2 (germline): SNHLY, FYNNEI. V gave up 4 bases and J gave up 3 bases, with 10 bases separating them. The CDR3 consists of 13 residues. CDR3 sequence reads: CASSVLVRYEQYF. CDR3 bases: TGTGCCAGCAGTGTATTGGTGCGCTACGAGCAGTACTTC.

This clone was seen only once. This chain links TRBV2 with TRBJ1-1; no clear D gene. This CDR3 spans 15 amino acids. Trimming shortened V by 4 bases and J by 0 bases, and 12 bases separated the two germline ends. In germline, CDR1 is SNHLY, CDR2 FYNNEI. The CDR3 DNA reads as TGTGCCAGCAGTGTATCGCCTGTTATGAACACTGAAGCTTTCTTT. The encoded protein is CASSVSPVMNTEAFF.

The CDR3 coding sequence is TGTGCCTGGAGCTCCCTAACAGGGGGAAGGCGAGCTTTCTTT. It is translated as CAWSSLTGGRRAFF. The V and J genes are TRBV30 and TRBJ1-1, with 8 positions matching TRBD1. Per the germline V gene, CDR1 is GTSNPN and CDR2 is SVGIG (reference sequence). J gave up 10 bases and V 3 bases, and 13 bases lay outside the gene matches. There are 14 residues in the CDR3.

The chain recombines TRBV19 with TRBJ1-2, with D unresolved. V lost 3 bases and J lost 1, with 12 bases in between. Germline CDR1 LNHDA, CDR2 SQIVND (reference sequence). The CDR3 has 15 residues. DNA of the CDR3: TGTGCCAGTAGTATGGGTGTACGAGTTAACTATGGCTACACCTTC. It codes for CASSMGVRVNYGYTF.

CDR3 loop: CASSPAPPGGYGYTF. The CDR3 region has the DNA TGTGCCAGCTCACCAGCCCCCCCAGGGGGCTATGGCTACACCTTC. The chain uses TRBV18 and TRBJ1-2; 7 nucleotides agree with TRBD1. This CDR3 has 15 residues. Germline V gene sequence: CDR1 KGHSH, CDR2 LQKENI. Trimming at V came to 2 bases and at J to 4 bases, leaving 7 bases not matched to a gene. Filled out from reference TRBV18 and TRBJ1-2, the complete variable domain reads NAGVMQNPRHLVRRRGQEARLRCSPMKGHSHVYWYRQLPEEGLKFMVYLQKENIIDESGMPKERFSAEFPKEGPSILRIQQVVRGDSAAYFCASSPAPPGGYGYTFGSGTRLTVV.

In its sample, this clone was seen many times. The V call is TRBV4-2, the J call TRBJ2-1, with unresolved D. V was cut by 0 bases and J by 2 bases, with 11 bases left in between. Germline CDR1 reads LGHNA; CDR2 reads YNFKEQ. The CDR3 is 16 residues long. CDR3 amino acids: CASSQDLLQTYNEQFF. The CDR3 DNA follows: TGTGCCAGCAGCCAAGATCTGTTGCAGACCTACAATGAGCAGTTCTTC.

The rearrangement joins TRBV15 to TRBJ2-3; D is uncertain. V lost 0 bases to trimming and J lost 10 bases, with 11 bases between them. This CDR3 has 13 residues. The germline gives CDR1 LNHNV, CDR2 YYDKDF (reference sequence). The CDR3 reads CATSRDLQDAQYF. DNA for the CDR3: TGTGCCACCAGCAGAGATCTCCAGGATGCGCAGTATTTT.

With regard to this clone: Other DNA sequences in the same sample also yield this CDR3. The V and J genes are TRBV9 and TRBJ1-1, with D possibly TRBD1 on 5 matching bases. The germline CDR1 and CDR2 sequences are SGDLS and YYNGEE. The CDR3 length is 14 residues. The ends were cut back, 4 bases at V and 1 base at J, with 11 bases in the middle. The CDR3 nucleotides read TGTGCCAGCAGCCCGAGGACACAGAACACTGAAGCTTTCTTT. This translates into CASSPRTQNTEAFF. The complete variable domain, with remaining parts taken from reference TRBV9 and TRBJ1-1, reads DSGVTQTPKHLITATGQRVTLRCSPRSGDLSVYWYQQSLDQGLQFLIQYYNGEERAKGNILERFSAQQFPDLHSELNLSSLELGDSALYFCASSPRTQNTEAFFGQGTRLTVV.

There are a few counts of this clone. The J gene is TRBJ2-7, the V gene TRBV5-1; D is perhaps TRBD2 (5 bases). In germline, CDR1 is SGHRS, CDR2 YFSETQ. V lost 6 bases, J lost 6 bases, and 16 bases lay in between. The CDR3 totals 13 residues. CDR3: CASKDSQLLEQYF. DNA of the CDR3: TGCGCCAGCAAGGACTCCCAACTCCTCGAGCAGTACTTC.

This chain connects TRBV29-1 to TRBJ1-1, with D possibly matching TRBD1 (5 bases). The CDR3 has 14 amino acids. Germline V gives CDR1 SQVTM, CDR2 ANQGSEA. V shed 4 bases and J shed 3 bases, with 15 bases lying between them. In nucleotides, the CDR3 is TGCAGCGTTGCAACCAGGGTGGCTGACACTGAAGCTTTCTTT. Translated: CSVATRVADTEAFF.

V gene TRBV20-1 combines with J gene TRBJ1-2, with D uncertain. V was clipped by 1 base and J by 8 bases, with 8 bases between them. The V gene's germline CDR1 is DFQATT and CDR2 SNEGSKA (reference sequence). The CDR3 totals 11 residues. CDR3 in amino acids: CSARGSNGYTF. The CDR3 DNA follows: TGCAGTGCTAGAGGTAGTAACGGCTACACCTTC.